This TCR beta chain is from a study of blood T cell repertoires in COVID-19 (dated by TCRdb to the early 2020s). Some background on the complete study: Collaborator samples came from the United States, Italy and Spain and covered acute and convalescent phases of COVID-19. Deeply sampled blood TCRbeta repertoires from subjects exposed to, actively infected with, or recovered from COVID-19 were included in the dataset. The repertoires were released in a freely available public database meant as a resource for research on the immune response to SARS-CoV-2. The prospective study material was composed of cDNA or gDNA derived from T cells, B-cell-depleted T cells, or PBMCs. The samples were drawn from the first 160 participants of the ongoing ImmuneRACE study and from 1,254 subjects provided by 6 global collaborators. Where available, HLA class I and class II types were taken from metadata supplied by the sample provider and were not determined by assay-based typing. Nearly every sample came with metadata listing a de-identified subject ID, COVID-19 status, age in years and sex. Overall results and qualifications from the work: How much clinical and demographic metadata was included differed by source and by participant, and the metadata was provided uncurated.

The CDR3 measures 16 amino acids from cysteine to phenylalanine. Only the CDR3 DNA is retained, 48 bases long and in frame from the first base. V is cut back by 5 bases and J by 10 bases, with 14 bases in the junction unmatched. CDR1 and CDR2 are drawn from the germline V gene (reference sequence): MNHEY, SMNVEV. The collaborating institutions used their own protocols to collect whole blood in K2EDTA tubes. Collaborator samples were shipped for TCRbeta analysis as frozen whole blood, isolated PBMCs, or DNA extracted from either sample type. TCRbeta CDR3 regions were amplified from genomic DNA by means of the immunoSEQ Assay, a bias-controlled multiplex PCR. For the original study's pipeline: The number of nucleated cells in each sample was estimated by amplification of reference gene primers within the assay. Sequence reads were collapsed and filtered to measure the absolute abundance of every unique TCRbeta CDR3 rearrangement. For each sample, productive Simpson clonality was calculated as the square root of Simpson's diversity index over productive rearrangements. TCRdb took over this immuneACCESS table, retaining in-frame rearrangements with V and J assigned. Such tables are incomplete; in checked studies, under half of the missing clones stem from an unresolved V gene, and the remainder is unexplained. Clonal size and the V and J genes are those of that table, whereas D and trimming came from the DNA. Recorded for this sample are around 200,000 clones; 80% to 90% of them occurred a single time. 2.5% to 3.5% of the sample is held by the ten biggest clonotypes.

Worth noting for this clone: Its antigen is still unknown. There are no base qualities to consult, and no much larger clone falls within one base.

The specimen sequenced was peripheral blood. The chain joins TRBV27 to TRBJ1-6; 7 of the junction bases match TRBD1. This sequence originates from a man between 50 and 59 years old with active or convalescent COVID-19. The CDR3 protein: CASSTGPDRERSPLHF. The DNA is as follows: TGTGCCAGCAGTACGGGGCCCGACAGGGAGAGATCACCCCTCCACTTT.